This T cell receptor (beta chain) was sequenced in a study of T cells in Graves' hyperthyroidism and ophthalmopathy (dated by TCRdb to the late 2010s). With respect to the entire study: Peripheral blood samples were taken at the time of initial diagnosis, prior to any treatment. Once sampling was done, hyperthyroidism patients were given methimazole at a starting dose of 30 mg daily, whereas ophthalmopathy patients were given high-dose intravenous methylprednisolone. A discovery cohort of about 95 patients, roughly 40 with Graves' ophthalmopathy and 55 to 65 with stable Graves' hyperthyroidism, was used to find distinguishing TCR V-J signatures. The 90 or so discovery patients were randomly split 7:3 into training and test sets. According to the paper, TCR Vbeta CDR3 sequencing was carried out on over 130 peripheral blood samples, which came from 40 to 45 ophthalmopathy, about 75 hyperthyroidism and about 17 progressor patients. The study also compared thyroid tissue and blood T-cell repertoires from over 5 Graves' hyperthyroidism patients. Prospective prediction of ophthalmopathy was tested in an independent validation cohort of fewer than 20 hyperthyroidism patients and 17 patients who later progressed to ophthalmopathy.

The TCR beta CDR3 regions were amplified from the RNA transcripts. The TCR CDR3 was subjected to a first round of RT-PCR using the HTBI primer set and the Qiagen OneStep RT-PCR kit. Libraries were constructed in a second round of multiplex PCR, after which size selection and purification were performed. Paired-end sequencing of the libraries was performed with 100 bp reads on an Illumina HiSeq2000. As for the authors' bioinformatics: SOAPnuke was used to process the raw data, removing reads that contained adapters or uncalled bases, had a mean Phred below 15, or lacked an exact match to the constant primer or identifier. COPE v1.2.5 was used to merge high-quality paired reads, and clonotypes were defined as unique nucleotide sequences. MiTCR v1.1 was used to align clonotypes to the IMGT TRBV, TRBD and TRBJ reference segments. The analysis was restricted to V-J combinations with a frequency above 0.0001, which together covered 99% to 99.2% of the repertoires. A TCS score was defined as the ratio between F50 (clonal expansion) and ExV (chaos), using BLOSUM62-based TCRdist between CDR3 peptides within each V-J. Welch's t-statistics and random forest reduced 450 to 600 V-J features to about 13, which were used in a naive Bayes classifier (R e1071). The Morisita-Horn index was used to measure how similar the thyroid and blood repertoires were. TCRdb ran its own pipeline on the public reads, namely fastp trimming at Q25 and MiXCR clone calling, and kept in-frame beta chains. Every distinct CDR3 protein forms one entry, paired with its most common genes and DNA. It is TCRdb's table, rather than the study itself, that gives the V and J calls and clone size. The sample includes more than 100,000 distinct CDR3 sequences, with about 50% observed a single time. About 26% of the sample is in the top ten clones.

CDR1 and CDR2, per the germline V gene (reference sequence), are DFQATT and SNEGSKA. The CDR3 runs 13 amino acids, cysteine and phenylalanine included. Only the CDR3 region is kept as DNA, spanning 39 bases read in frame from base 1. The junction carries 16 bases between V and J, which are trimmed by 1 base and 11 bases respectively. What the research found in general, with its limitations: In validation, progression to ophthalmopathy was predicted by the model with 55% to 71% sensitivity and under 85% specificity, a median of approximately 6.5 months before onset. A 13 V-J signature model separated ophthalmopathy from stable hyperthyroidism, with approximately 87% sensitivity and roughly 82% specificity in cross-validation and 80%/75% in testing. No statistical method was used to set the sample size in advance, and investigators knew the group allocation. Most expanded thyroid clonotypes (frequency above 0.001) were also found in blood, which suggests that blood repertoires may mirror thyroid immune responses.

Graves' hyperthyroidism was defined as stable when no progression to ophthalmopathy occurred over 18 months of follow-up. Hyperthyroidism patients were newly diagnosed, with disease duration under 2 months, and aged 18 to 65 years. The study excluded patients with uncontrolled infections, other autoimmune diseases, pregnancy or lactation. Diagnoses were based on clinical symptoms, serum thyroxine and TRAb, thyroid ultrasound and orbital computed tomography. Ficoll-Paque density gradient centrifugation was used to isolate PBMCs from around 10 ml of fresh peripheral blood. Total RNA was extracted with Trizol reagent, and quality was checked on an Agilent 2100 Bioanalyzer. A word on this clonotype: Its antigen is unknown. Per-nucleotide qualities are absent, and no much larger clonotype sits a single base away.

Sequencing was done on a sample of blood. This sequence was found in a man aged 35-49 years with Graves' hyperthyroidism. Rearrangement joined TRBV20-1 to TRBJ2-3; the D gene is possibly TRBD1, with 5 bases matching. The CDR3 amino acid sequence is: CSARVQGHNEQYF. The sequence in DNA is TGCAGTGCTAGAGTTCAGGGCCACAATGAGCAGTATTTT.